One and the same sample provided the 30 T cell receptor beta chains below, sequenced in a study of post-analysis software for immune sequencing data. General observations from the study: Included in a set of roughly five TRBV segments more frequent in patients than controls were TRBV5-6, TRBV5-1 and TRBV20-1.

The antigens of these receptors remain unknown. cDNA libraries of TCR beta carried unique molecular identifiers. MiXCR, run by TCRdb on the PCR reads, gives a single entry per CDR3 protein. The sample includes roughly 700,000 distinct CDR3 sequences, about 32% of them seen just once. The sequencing sample was made of blood. These receptors were taken from a girl between 5 and 17 years old with multiple sclerosis.

The chain is built from TRBV12-3 or TRBV12-4 and TRBJ2-3; possibly TRBD1 for D (6 bases). V was cut by 3 bases and J by 2 bases, with 9 bases left in between. The CDR3 contains 14 residues. The CDR3 loop is CASSFGQLTDTQYF. The CDR3 bases are TGTGCCAGCAGTTTTGGACAGCTCACAGATACGCAGTATTTT.

This clonotype was found a few times. The chain uses TRBV29-1 and TRBJ1-2; D unresolved. Trimming pared 2 bases from V and 8 bases from J, leaving 12 bases between. Germline V gene lookup returns CDR1 SQVTM and CDR2 ANQGSEA. This CDR3 comprises 12 residues. The CDR3 DNA reads TGCAGCGTTGAACCCCGACATGGAGGCTACACCTTC. Translation gives CSVEPRHGGYTF. The complete variable domain, with remaining parts taken from reference TRBV29-1 and TRBJ1-2, reads SAVISQKPSRDICQRGTSLTIQCQVDSQVTMMFWYRQQPGQSLTLIATANQGSEATYESGFVIDKFPISRPNLTFSTLTVSNMSPEDSSIYLCSVEPRHGGYTFGSGTRLTVV.

This chain connects TRBV20-1 to TRBJ1-5; 7 positions match TRBD1. In germline, CDR1 is DFQATT, CDR2 SNEGSKA (reference sequence). The CDR3 length is 13 residues. With V trimmed by 3 bases and J by 1 base, 0 bases remained unmatched. CDR3 amino acids: CSARGQSNQPQHF. The CDR3 bases are TGCAGTGCTAGGGGACAGAGCAATCAGCCCCAGCATTTT.

The chain recombines TRBV2 with TRBJ1-2; D remains unclear. The V and J ends lost 4 bases and 5 bases respectively, with 2 bases between them. Germline V CDR1 and CDR2: SNHLY, FYNNEI. The CDR3 length is 10 residues. The CDR3 spells CASSVYGYTF. The CDR3 DNA reads as TGTGCCAGCAGTGTTTATGGCTACACCTTC.

The chain combines TRBV7-9 with TRBJ2-6, with D unresolved. CDR1 is SEHNR, CDR2 FQNEAQ, per germline (reference sequence). Deletions cut 2 bases from V and 1 base from J, with 9 bases between. The CDR3 contains 16 residues. CDR3 bases: TGTGCCAGCAGCTTATTATCGGCATCTGGGGCCAACGTCCTGACTTTC. Its translation is CASSLLSASGANVLTF.

This clonotype was observed a few times. In nucleotides, the CDR3 is TGTGCCAGCACTCTTGAGGTAGATACGCAGTATTTT. It translates to CASTLEVDTQYF. The chain carries TRBV7-9 and TRBJ2-3; no reliable D call. The V end lost 7 bases, the J end lost 5 bases, and 10 bases lay between the germline ends. The CDR3 length is 12 residues. Germline CDR1 and CDR2: SEHNR and FQNEAQ (reference sequence).

This chain connects TRBV4-3 to TRBJ2-1; 7 bases are a match to TRBD2. Germline CDR1 reads LGHNA; CDR2 reads YSLEER. The V and J ends lost 0 bases and 8 bases, in that order; junction bases with no gene match: 13. The CDR3 sequence is 17 residues long. The CDR3 spells CASSQDPTGGRTDEQFF. The CDR3 region has the DNA TGCGCCAGCAGCCAAGACCCAACCGGCGGGAGAACCGATGAGCAGTTCTTC.

The chain couples TRBV7-2 to TRBJ2-7, with 12 nucleotides matching TRBD2. The J segment lost 3 bases and the V segment lost 5 bases, leaving 11 bases of the junction unmatched. The V gene's germline CDR1 is SGHTA and CDR2 FQGNSA. CDR3 length equals 17 residues. CDR3 sequence (DNA): TGTGCCAGCAGCCTGACCGGGACTAGCGGGCGGCTCTACGAGCAGTACTTC. Amino acids: CASSLTGTSGRLYEQYF. Full variable domain (rest looked up from reference TRBV7-2 and TRBJ2-7): GAGVSQSPSNKVTEKGKDVELRCDPISGHTALYWYRQSLGQGLEFLIYFQGNSAPDKSGLPSDRFSAERTGGSVSTLTIQRTQQEDSAVYLCASSLTGTSGRLYEQYFGPGTRLTVT.

This sequence joins TRBV29-1 and TRBJ2-5, with 8 bases fitting TRBD1. The DNA end lines up better with TRBJ2-7; the J call may be wrong. The germline V gene encodes CDR1 SQVTM and CDR2 ANQGSEA. The CDR3 contains 11 residues. The DNA for the CDR3 is TGCAGCGGGGCAGGGGGCCACGAGCAGTACTTC. It translates to CSGAGGHEQYF.

This clonotype was counted a few times. The genes are TRBV29-1 and TRBJ1-3; D is ambiguous. Trimming removed 7 bases at V and 0 bases at J, with 10 bases between. There are 13 residues in the CDR3. Germline lookup yields CDR1 SQVTM and CDR2 ANQGSEA. This chain's CDR3 is CSGSKSSGNTIYF. CDR3 in DNA: TGCAGCGGAAGCAAGAGCTCTGGAAACACCATATATTTT.

With regard to this clonotype: One end of the junction is discordant with germline, which a read error may explain. V usage is TRBV2 and J usage is TRBJ1-5; 9 bases line up with TRBD1. The CDR3 loop spans 15 amino acids. Looked up from germline, CDR1 is SNHLY and CDR2 is FYNNEI. CDR3 nucleotides: TGTGCCAGCATTGAACAGGGGGCGAGGGGTCAGCCCCAGCATTTT. This codes for CASIEQGARGQPQHF.

The chain is built from TRBV27 and TRBJ1-2; a weak D match, TRBD1 (6 bases). V was trimmed by 2 bases and J by 5 bases, leaving 12 bases between them. Looked up from germline, CDR1 is MNHEY and CDR2 is SMNVEV (reference sequence). The CDR3 extends over 14 amino acids. CDR3 region: CASSLAQGSYGYTF. The CDR3, as DNA: TGTGCCAGCAGTTTAGCACAGGGCTCATATGGCTACACCTTC.

This clonotype was counted only a few times. The chain recombines TRBV20-1 with TRBJ2-6; D perhaps matches TRBD2 (5 bases). Germline CDR1 is DFQATT and CDR2 is SNEGSKA (reference sequence). Trimming took off 6 bases at V and 0 bases at J, with 12 bases between the two ends. The CDR3 runs 15 residues. CDR3 nucleotide sequence: TGCAGTGCCGGAAGAGGGTTCTCTGGGGCCAACGTCCTGACTTTC. Its translation: CSAGRGFSGANVLTF.

The chain has TRBV28 and TRBJ2-1; perhaps D is TRBD1 or TRBD2 (6 bases each). CDR3 length: 17 amino acids. Germline V gene sequence: CDR1 MDHEN, CDR2 SYDVKM. V dropped 5 bases and J dropped 3 bases, with 20 bases sitting between them. CDR3 sequence reads: CASSPWGAGSYYNEQFF. CDR3 bases: TGTGCCAGCAGTCCTTGGGGGGCGGGGAGTTACTACAATGAGCAGTTCTTC.

The chain couples TRBV6-5 to TRBJ2-2; D is undetermined. Per germline, CDR1 MNHEY and CDR2 SVGAGI. V was clipped by 7 bases and J by 4 bases, with 7 bases between them. This CDR3 region has 12 residues. The CDR3 here is CASKSGTGELFF. The CDR3 DNA reads TGTGCCAGCAAAAGTGGCACCGGGGAGCTGTTTTTT.

The chain recombines TRBV10-3 with TRBJ2-7; TRBD2 matches at 8 bases. The length of the CDR3 is 15 residues. V lost 3 bases, J lost 1 base, and 5 bases stayed unmatched. Germline CDR1 ENHRY, CDR2 SYGVKD. The CDR3 spells CAISDPGGYSYEQYF. CDR3 coding DNA: TGTGCCATCAGTGATCCGGGGGGGTATTCCTACGAGCAGTACTTC.

A remark on this clonotype: At one end the junction does not follow the germline gene, possibly because of a read error. The chain joins TRBV12-3 or TRBV12-4 to TRBJ2-1; 11 bases are shared with TRBD2. The CDR3 sequence is 15 residues long. The CDR3 DNA reads TGTACCAGCAGATCCGGGACTAGCGGAATCAATGAGCAGTTCTTC. Protein: CTSRSGTSGINEQFF.

The V and J genes are TRBV7-2 and TRBJ1-5; 7 bases agree with TRBD1. The CDR3 extends over 16 amino acids. CDR1 is SGHTA and CDR2 is FQGNSA in the germline V gene. After removal of 5 bases from V and 3 bases from J, the junction contained 10 bases not matched to a gene. The CDR3 reads CASSPQTGVPNQPQHF. DNA of the CDR3: TGTGCCAGCAGCCCTCAAACAGGGGTCCCCAATCAGCCCCAGCATTTT.

This clonotype has just a few counts. This chain connects TRBV6-2 or TRBV6-3 to TRBJ2-1, with D possibly TRBD1 on 6 matching bases. Trimming cost V 8 bases and J 4 bases, with 15 bases left between them. Germline V gene data show CDR1 as MNHEY and CDR2 as SVGEGT. The CDR3 is 14 amino acids. The CDR3: CASGPDSFYNEQFF. The CDR3 DNA reads TGTGCCAGCGGACCGGACAGCTTTTACAATGAGCAGTTCTTC.

The chain joins TRBV20-1 to TRBJ2-5, with D possibly called TRBD1 or TRBD2 (6 bases each). V was clipped by 6 bases and J by 4 bases, with 18 bases between them. The CDR3 has 14 amino acids. CDR1 and CDR2 (germline): DFQATT, SNEGSKA (reference sequence). In DNA, the CDR3 is TGCAGTGCCGCGCCCGACAGGAGGGGAGAGACCCAGTACTTC. This codes for CSAAPDRRGETQYF.

About this clonotype itself: This may arise from a read error, as a much more abundant clone is one base away. The J gene is TRBJ2-5, the V gene TRBV2, with 8 bases aligning to TRBD2. The ends lost 2 bases at V and 7 bases at J; junction bases unmatched: 9. In germline, CDR1 is SNHLY, CDR2 FYNNEI. The CDR3 sequence is 15 residues long. CDR3: CASSENRDREGTQYF. CDR3 nucleotides: TGTGCCAGCAGTGAAAACAGGGACCGGGAGGGGACCCAGTACTTC.

The chain couples TRBV5-1 to TRBJ2-1; D possibly corresponds to TRBD2 (5 bases). The CDR3 loop spans 14 amino acids. CDR1 SGHRS and CDR2 YFSETQ come from the germline V gene. V was pared by 2 bases and J by 8 bases, with 14 bases between. The CDR3, as DNA: TGCGCCAGCAGCTTCGAGGGAACGGCTGATGAGCAGTTCTTC. Translated, it gives CASSFEGTADEQFF.

The chain combines TRBV6-1 with TRBJ2-3; perhaps TRBD2 as D (6 bases). CDR1 and CDR2 from the germline V gene are MNHNS and SASEGT. This CDR3 region has 20 residues. Deletions cut 5 bases from V and 1 base from J, with 28 bases between. The CDR3 protein is CASSPRTTSGVGRGTDTQYF. CDR3 in DNA: TGTGCCAGCAGTCCCCGGACCACGAGCGGTGTCGGGAGAGGCACAGATACGCAGTATTTT.

This clonotype was seen more than once but under ten times. V and J are TRBV5-1 and TRBJ2-7, with 16 bases lining up with TRBD2. Looked up from germline, CDR1 is SGHRS and CDR2 is YFSETQ. Losses at the gene ends were 4 bases for V and 6 bases for J; bases not matched to a gene: 10. CDR3 length equals 17 residues. In DNA, the CDR3 is TGCGCCAGCAGCACTGGGACTAGCGGGAGGGCCGCGTCCGAGCAGTACTTC. Translating it yields CASSTGTSGRAASEQYF. The full variable domain, with the rest looked up from reference TRBV5-1 and TRBJ2-7, is KAGVTQTPRYLIKTRGQQVTLSCSPISGHRSVSWYQQTPGQGLQFLFEYFSETQRNKGNFPGRFSGRQFSNSRSEMNVSTLELGDSALYLCASSTGTSGRAASEQYFGPGTRLTVT.

This clonotype occurred a few times. The J gene is TRBJ2-1, the V gene TRBV12-3 or TRBV12-4, with 11 bases lining up with TRBD2. With V trimmed by 6 bases and J by 5 bases, 6 bases remained unmatched. The CDR3 covers 15 residues. The CDR3 region is CASSSLAGVDNEQFF. The CDR3 bases are TGTGCCAGCAGCTCACTAGCGGGGGTTGACAATGAGCAGTTCTTC.

The chain joins TRBV29-1 to TRBJ1-5; D possibly corresponds to TRBD1 (6 bases). There are 13 residues in the CDR3. Germline lookup yields CDR1 SQVTM and CDR2 ANQGSEA. Trimming took off 6 bases at V and 4 bases at J, with 13 bases between the two ends. The CDR3 DNA sequence: TGCAGCGTCGCCTTAGGGGGAAATCAGCCCCAGCATTTT. As protein: CSVALGGNQPQHF. The full variable domain, its missing parts supplied by reference TRBV29-1 and TRBJ1-5, is SAVISQKPSRDICQRGTSLTIQCQVDSQVTMMFWYRQQPGQSLTLIATANQGSEATYESGFVIDKFPISRPNLTFSTLTVSNMSPEDSSIYLCSVALGGNQPQHFGDGTRLSIL.

The CDR3 region has the DNA TGTGCCAGCAGCCATACACCAGGACAGTCCTATGGCTACACCTTC. It is translated as CASSHTPGQSYGYTF. The chain recombines TRBV3-1 with TRBJ1-2; D may be TRBD1 (6 bases). Germline V lookup: CDR1 LGHDT, CDR2 YNNKEL (reference sequence). Trimming took 3 bases from V and 4 from J, leaving 15 bases between them. The CDR3 loop spans 15 amino acids. The variable domain in full, completed from reference TRBV3-1 and TRBJ1-2, reads DTAVSQTPKYLVTQMGNDKSIKCEQNLGHDTMYWYKQDSKKFLKIMFSYNNKELIINETVPNRFSPKSPDKAHLNLHINSLELGDSAVYFCASSHTPGQSYGYTFGSGTRLTVV.

This clonotype appeared a few times. The genes are TRBV12-3 or TRBV12-4 and TRBJ2-3; maybe TRBD2 (6 bases). The length of the CDR3 is 15 residues. Trimming shortened V by 1 base and J by 4 bases, and 12 bases separated the two germline ends. The CDR3 region is CASSLGQGGPDTQYF. CDR3 DNA sequence: TGTGCCAGCAGTTTAGGGCAGGGAGGCCCAGATACGCAGTATTTT.

The chain uses TRBV4-1 and TRBJ2-5; unclear D gene. V lost 0 bases, J lost 7 bases, and 21 bases lay in between. Germline V gene data show CDR1 as MGHRA and CDR2 as YSYEKL. This CDR3 spans 17 amino acids. CDR3 sequence (DNA): TGCGCCAGCAGCCAAGAGGATCCCGTGCTTGGATCGGGGACCCAGTACTTC. Protein product: CASSQEDPVLGSGTQYF.

This clonotype was observed a handful of times. DNA of the CDR3: TGTGCCATCAGCTCAGGGGGCCCAGCCAAAAACATTCAGTACTTC. It is translated as CAISSGGPAKNIQYF. The chain carries TRBV10-3 and TRBJ2-4; 8 positions match TRBD1. Germline V gene data show CDR1 as ENHRY and CDR2 as SYGVKD. Losses at the gene ends were 6 bases for V and 0 bases for J; bases not matched to a gene: 4. CDR3 size: 15 residues.